This T cell receptor (beta chain) was identified in a study of T-cell reconstitution after alpha-beta-depleted transplantation in children. Molecular barcoding with unique molecular identifiers was used for the TCRbeta library. TCRdb re-called the PCR reads with MiXCR, one entry per CDR3 protein. This table has about a million distinct CDR3 sequences, about 26% appearing once. The study, taken as a whole, reports: Roughly two months post-transplant, alpha-beta T cells reportedly originated from several hundred graft clones that had expanded. When one year had passed after transplant, most T-cell counts and diversity came from newly produced T cells. Certain patients had high TCRbeta diversity at day 60, and it came from recipient T cells and thymic progenitors that survived.

This CDR3 is built from 15 residues. The junction had 5 bases not matched to a gene; V was cut back by 6 bases and J by 0 bases. The germline gives CDR1 ENHRY, CDR2 SYGVKD. Only a few counts were recorded for this clonotype. Its antigen is not identified. The sequence was collected from a boy in the first two years of life who had a stem cell transplant for SCID, so the T cells may come from the graft donor. The chain carries TRBV10-3 and TRBJ2-7; 10 positions agree with TRBD1. Sample: PBMCs, mostly from graft donor cells, taken 360 days after TCRalphabeta/CD19-depleted stem cell transplant. CDR3 DNA: TGTGCCATCAGGGTGGGACAGGGGAGCTCCTACGAGCAGTACTTC. Translating it yields CAIRVGQGSSYEQYF.